Below, 12 T cell receptor beta chains from the same sample are listed, as sequenced in a study of spatial heterogeneity in lung cancer. A single record per CDR3 protein comes from TCRdb applying MiXCR to the 5' RACE reads. Of tens of thousands of distinct CDR3 sequences in the sample, about 3% were seen once. Time point reported: sample taken at primary tumor resection. The sample consisted of PBMCs, taken at surgery. These receptors were taken from a female donor with early-stage non-small cell lung cancer.

This clonotype showed up just a few times. The chain uses TRBV15 and TRBJ2-6, with D tentatively TRBD2 (6 bases). V lost 4 bases and J lost 0, with 10 bases in between. The germline V gene encodes CDR1 LNHNV and CDR2 YYDKDF (reference sequence). There are 16 residues in the CDR3. In DNA form, the CDR3 reads TGTGCCACCAGCAAGGAGGGGACCTCTGGGGCCAACGTCCTGACTTTC. It codes for CATSKEGTSGANVLTF.

This clonotype has a count of ten or more. The chain combines TRBV27 with TRBJ2-1; 9 bases align to TRBD2. The V gene's germline CDR1 is MNHEY and CDR2 SMNVEV (reference sequence). CDR3 length: 15 residues. V shed 10 bases, J shed 1 base, and the junction held 8 bases outside the gene matches. The chain's CDR3 is CAIKSSGTSYNEQFF. CDR3 bases: TGTGCCATCAAATCTAGCGGGACGTCCTACAATGAGCAGTTCTTC.

This clonotype has ten or more counts. The chain uses TRBV5-1 and TRBJ2-7; possible D gene TRBD1, 6 bases. Germline V gene data show CDR1 as SGHRS and CDR2 as YFSETQ. The CDR3 is 15 amino acids. V lost 4 bases and J 0 bases, leaving 14 bases between the germline ends. CDR3 sequence (DNA): TGCGCCAGCAGCATCGGCCAGGGGCACTCCTACGAGCAGTACTTC. Translating gives CASSIGQGHSYEQYF.

This clonotype was counted at least ten times. The V and J genes are TRBV15 and TRBJ2-1; D is possibly TRBD2 (6 bases). The CDR3 runs to 15 residues. The germline V gene has CDR1 LNHNV and CDR2 YYDKDF (reference sequence). V was shortened by 4 bases and J by 10 bases, with 20 bases between the two germline ends. CDR3 sequence reads: CATSTSRAGFEEQFF. The CDR3, as DNA: TGTGCCACCAGCACTTCCCGGGCGGGGTTCGAGGAGCAGTTCTTC.

The table lists this clonotype with many counts. This sequence joins TRBV20-1 and TRBJ2-7; D call uncertain. Per germline, CDR1 DFQATT and CDR2 SNEGSKA (reference sequence). The V gene lost 4 bases and the J gene lost 7 bases, with 8 bases spanning the gap. The CDR3 totals 10 residues. The CDR3 sequence: CSANMLEQYF. CDR3 DNA sequence: TGCAGTGCTAATATGCTAGAGCAGTACTTC.

Many counts were recorded for this clonotype. The rearrangement joins TRBV28 to TRBJ2-5; 9 bases are shared with TRBD1. The CDR3 totals 14 residues. Germline trimming cut 6 bases from V and 3 bases from J; bases unmatched to any gene: 5. Germline V CDR1 and CDR2: MDHEN, SYDVKM. In DNA form, the CDR3 reads TGTGCCAGCAGCTTGGGACAGGGTAAAGAGACCCAGTACTTC. It codes for CASSLGQGKETQYF.

In this sample, this clonotype turned up many times. V and J are TRBV28 and TRBJ2-1; D is uncertain. Germline values: CDR1 MDHEN, CDR2 SYDVKM. The CDR3 extends over 16 amino acids. Trimming removed 4 bases from V and 0 bases from J, with 13 bases in between. CDR3 nucleotides: TGTGCCAGCAGTTCCTACTACCTCAGCTCCTACAATGAGCAGTTCTTC. As protein: CASSSYYLSSYNEQFF.

This clonotype was found many times. The chain combines TRBV12-3 or TRBV12-4 with TRBJ2-5; D is unresolved. The CDR3 is 13 amino acids. Between the trimmed V and J ends, which lost 5 bases and 2 bases, there was a span of 9 bases. In nucleotides, the CDR3 is TGTGCCAGCAGTCTTAAGCAGCAAGAGACCCAGTACTTC. This sequence encodes CASSLKQQETQYF.

This clonotype occurred many times. The rearrangement links TRBV7-9 to TRBJ2-7; TRBD1 is a possible D gene (6 bases). This CDR3 comprises 15 residues. Trimming pared 1 base from V and 0 bases from J, leaving 10 bases between. Germline V gene data show CDR1 as SEHNR and CDR2 as FQNEAQ (reference sequence). Here the CDR3 reads CASSLVGRGSYEQYF. In DNA, the CDR3 is TGTGCCAGCAGCTTAGTTGGCAGGGGCTCCTACGAGCAGTACTTC.

The table lists this clonotype with many counts. The chain couples TRBV9 to TRBJ1-1, with a weak D call TRBD1 (6 bases). V was trimmed by 4 bases and J by 2 bases, leaving 12 bases between them. Per germline, CDR1 SGDLS and CDR2 YYNGEE. The length of the CDR3 is 14 residues. The DNA of the CDR3 is TGTGCCAGCAGCTACAAGGGGGAAAACACTGAAGCTTTCTTT. It translates to CASSYKGENTEAFF.

V is TRBV21-1 and J is TRBJ2-3; the table's TRBD1 call for D was not verified on the DNA. TRBV21-1 is marked as a pseudogene. The CDR3 contains 14 residues. CDR3 DNA: TGTGCCAGCAGCCAGGGACAGTCCACAGATACGCAGTATTTT. As protein: CASSQGQSTDTQYF.

This clonotype was picked up many times. The gene calls are TRBV12-3 or TRBV12-4 and TRBJ1-5, with TRBD1 matching 10 bases. The CDR3 contains 14 residues. V lost 6 bases and J lost 5; bases outside the gene matches: 4. DNA of the CDR3: TGTGCCAGCAGGTCAGGACAGGGGGATCAGCCCCAGCATTTT. This translates into CASRSGQGDQPQHF.